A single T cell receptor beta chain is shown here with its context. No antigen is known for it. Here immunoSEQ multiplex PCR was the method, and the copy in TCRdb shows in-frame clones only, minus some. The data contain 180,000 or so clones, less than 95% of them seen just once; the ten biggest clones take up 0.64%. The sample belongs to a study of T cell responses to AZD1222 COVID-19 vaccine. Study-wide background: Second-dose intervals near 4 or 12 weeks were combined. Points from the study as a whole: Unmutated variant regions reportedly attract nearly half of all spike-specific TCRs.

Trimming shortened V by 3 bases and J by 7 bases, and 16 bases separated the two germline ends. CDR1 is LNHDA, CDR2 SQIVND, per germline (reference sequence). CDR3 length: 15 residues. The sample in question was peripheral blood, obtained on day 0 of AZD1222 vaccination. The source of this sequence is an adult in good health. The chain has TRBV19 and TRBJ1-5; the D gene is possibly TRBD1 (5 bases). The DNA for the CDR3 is TGTGCCAGTAGTATCAGCGGGGGTGAAGGCCAGCCCCAGCATTTT. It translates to CASSISGGEGQPQHF.